Described below is a single T cell receptor (beta chain) sequence and its context. What it binds is unknown. Produced via immunoSEQ multiplex PCR; TCRdb's table is partial and in-frame only. The data contain approximately 140,000 clones, roughly 90% of them singletons. This specimen comes from a study of cytomegalovirus exposure and HLA in healthy donors. Overall study results and limits: Subsequent analysis of the 110 or so validation repertoires found a tendency for first-cohort TCR clusters to co-occur.

CDR1 is LNHDA and CDR2 is SQIVND in the germline V gene (reference sequence). The CDR3 sequence is 15 residues long. Losses at the gene ends were 3 bases for V and 4 bases for J; bases not matched to a gene: 2. The sample taken for sequencing was PBMCs. This sequence joins TRBV19 and TRBJ2-7; 14 bases line up with TRBD2. The sequence was collected from a man between 18 and 29 years old in good health and CMV-seronegative. In DNA, the CDR3 is TGTGCCAGTAGTATGGGACTAGCGGGGGAGTACGAGCAGTACTTC. Its protein product is CASSMGLAGEYEQYF.